The rows below give T cell receptor beta chains drawn from one sample of a study of blood T cell repertoires in COVID-19. TCRdb's copy holds only in-frame clones and misses some; the assay was immunoSEQ multiplex PCR. This table has more than 300,000 clones, around nine tenths appearing once. Sequenced: PBMCs or T cells enriched from blood (not recorded which). The receptors here all came from a woman aged 18 to 35 who had recovered from COVID-19. CDR3s include the opening cysteine and the closing phenylalanine or tryptophan. D genes are given only for firm matches. Not all rows give a size; the values are once, few, many and, for expanded clones, a class.

D gene	V gene	J gene	clone size	CDR3 DNA	CDR3 protein
.	TRBV10-3	TRBJ2-7	.	TGTGCCATCAGCGGGAGCTCCTACGAGCAGTACTTC	CAISGSSYEQYF
TRBD1	TRBV4-1	TRBJ1-1	.	TGCGCCAGCAGCCGTCAGGCATCGGGACAGGGTAAAACTGAAGCTTTCTTT	CASSRQASGQGKTEAFF
TRBD1	TRBV7-8	TRBJ1-2	.	TGTGCCAGCAGCCCCGGGACAGGCCTCGGGTATGGCTACACCTTC	CASSPGTGLGYGYTF
.	TRBV19	TRBJ2-7	.	TGTGCCAGTAGGGGACAAGGTTACTACGAGCAGTACTTC	CASRGQGYYEQYF
.	TRBV18	TRBJ2-7	.	TGTGCCAGCTCACCGGACAGAGGAAGCTACGAGCAGTACTTC	CASSPDRGSYEQYF
.	TRBV30	TRBJ1-3	.	TGTGCCTGGGCCCCGGGACACAATACTGGAAACACCATATATTTT	CAWAPGHNTGNTIYF
.	TRBV6-2/TRBV6-3	TRBJ2-5	.	TGTGCCAGCAGTTACTCGGGGGGGGCCCCAGAGACCCAGTACTTC	CASSYSGGAPETQYF
.	TRBV5-1	TRBJ1-4	.	TGCGCCAGCAGCCCTGGAGGGCAGGGCCGGGAGAAACTGTTTTTT	CASSPGGQGREKLFF
.	TRBV7-9	TRBJ1-1	.	TGTGCCAGCAGCTTAGTACAGGGAGACACTGAAGCTTTCTTT	CASSLVQGDTEAFF
.	TRBV7-9	TRBJ1-6	.	TGTGCCAGCAGCAAGGGCCCAGGGCCGAATTCACCCCTCCACTTT	CASSKGPGPNSPLHF
.	TRBV12-5	TRBJ1-3	.	TGTGCTAGTGGTTTGCGATGGGAGGCAGGAAGATCTGGAAACACCATATATTTT	CASGLRWEAGRSGNTIYF
TRBD2	TRBV9	TRBJ2-1	.	TGTGCCAGCAGCGCCGGCCCGGGGGGGGACACCTACAATGAGCAGTTCTTC	CASSAGPGGDTYNEQFF
.	TRBV7-6	TRBJ1-6	.	TGTGCCAGCAGCTCCCGACAGGATAATTCACCCCTCCACTTT	CASSSRQDNSPLHF
.	TRBV19	TRBJ1-1	few	TGTGCCAGTAGTATGGCCCCTCTGAACACTGAAGCTTTCTTT	CASSMAPLNTEAFF
.	TRBV28	TRBJ1-6	.	TGTGCCAGCAGGGACGGGAATTCTAAGGCCCTCCACTTT	CASRDGNSKALHF
.	TRBV27	TRBJ1-1	.	TGTGCCAGCAGTTTCAACAGGGACACTGAAGCTTTCTTT	CASSFNRDTEAFF
.	TRBV7-2	TRBJ2-5	once	TGTGCCAGCAGCTTTGTCGCTAAGAGAGAGACCCAGTACTTC	CASSFVAKRETQYF
TRBD1	TRBV4-1	TRBJ1-1	.	TGCGCCAGCAGCCCTGGACAGGGGCTACGTCTGAACACTGAAGCTTTCTTT	CASSPGQGLRLNTEAFF
TRBD1	TRBV7-2	TRBJ1-2	once	TGTGCCAGCAGCCCAAGGACAGGTGGTTATGGCTACACCTTC	CASSPRTGGYGYTF
TRBD2	TRBV7-3	TRBJ2-3	.	TGTGCCAGCAGCCTCGGCGGGGGGGCAGATACGCAGTATTTT	CASSLGGGADTQYF
.	TRBV27	TRBJ1-3	.	TGTGCCGGAGAAAAGAGGTCAGGGTTGACTGGAAACACCATATATTTT	CAGEKRSGLTGNTIYF
TRBD1	TRBV18	TRBJ1-1	.	TGTGCCAGCTCCCCCTTGTCAACCGGGACAGGGAAAGTAGGCACTGAAGCTTTCTTT	CASSPLSTGTGKVGTEAFF
.	TRBV27	TRBJ1-6	.	TGTGCCAGCAGGGACAGACGGGGTTGGACACCCCTCCACTTT	CASRDRRGWTPLHF
.	TRBV27	TRBJ2-7	.	TGTGCCAGCAGTTTCGAATCCGGCGAGCAGTACTTC	CASSFESGEQYF
TRBD1	TRBV6-5	TRBJ1-2	few	TGTGCCAGCAGTTTGGGACAGGTCAACTATGGCTACACCTTC	CASSLGQVNYGYTF
.	TRBV30	TRBJ1-1	.	TGTGCCTGGAGTGTGTATAGTCCTGAAGCTTTCTTT	CAWSVYSPEAFF
TRBD1	TRBV7-2	TRBJ1-2	.	TGTGCCAGCAGCCAGGACAGGGGGTTCTTCTATGGCTACACCTTC	CASSQDRGFFYGYTF
.	TRBV18	TRBJ1-2	.	TGTGCCAGCTCACCAGGCGGGTTTAACTATGGCTACACCTTC	CASSPGGFNYGYTF
.	TRBV5-6	TRBJ2-5	.	TGTGCCAGCAGCTTGACCCCACTAGGGGGCCAAGAGACCCAGTACTTC	CASSLTPLGGQETQYF